This TCR beta chain originates from a study of regulatory T cells in long-lasting Graves disease. This clonotype has ten or more counts. Time point denoted: persistent/refractory GD, antithyroid drugs over 5 years with positive TRAb. There was RNA extracted from PBMCs, and the TCR library was made from it. Through Arm-PCR of CDR3 regions and iRepertoire HTBI primers, TCR beta libraries were built. TCRdb recomputed calls from the multiplex PCR reads with MiXCR, one row per CDR3 protein. The table has about 430,000 distinct CDR3 sequences, 21% seen once. Source: peripheral blood mononuclear cells (PBMCs), taken when the disease was refractory, from a patient treated with antithyroid drugs. The source of this sequence is a female donor with Graves disease.

CDR3 sequence reads: CASSDSKNIQYF. The CDR3 DNA sequence: TGTGCCAGCAGTGACTCCAAAAACATTCAGTACTTC. This sequence joins TRBV28 and TRBJ2-4; the D is unclear. Germline V CDR1 and CDR2: MDHEN, SYDVKM. V gave up 5 bases and J gave up 2 bases, with 4 bases separating them. The CDR3 extends over 12 amino acids.